These T cell receptor beta chains were read from a single sample in a study of T cells in localized non-small cell lung cancer. Data came from immunoSEQ multiplex PCR; TCRdb stores just in-frame clones and leaves some out. The sample includes roughly 20,000 clones, 90% to 95% seen only once; the top ten take 2.7%. Material: peripheral blood, obtained before any cancer treatment. The receptors come from a woman aged 35 to 70 with stage I lung adenocarcinoma. CDR3s include the opening cysteine and the closing phenylalanine or tryptophan. A D gene is named only where the DNA matches it firmly. The listing skips clone size in some rows; elsewhere it reads once, few, many or a size class.

clone_size j_call d_call v_call cdr3_nt cdr3_aa
. TRBJ2-7 TRBD1 TRBV7-9 TGTGCCAGCAGACTAGGATCCGGGACAGACTACGAGCAGTACTTC CASRLGSGTDYEQYF
. TRBJ1-5 . TRBV6-5 TGTGCCAGCAGTTACGGGCCGGTCGGGCCCCAGCATTTT CASSYGPVGPQHF
. TRBJ1-2 . TRBV4-3 TGCGCCAGCAGCCAAGAGTGGTCAGGGGATGGCTACACCTTC CASSQEWSGDGYTF
. TRBJ2-3 . TRBV18 TGTGCCAGCTCGCCCCCGGGACTGGACGATGTGACGCAGTATTTT CASSPPGLDDVTQYF
. TRBJ2-7 . TRBV7-9 TGTGCCAGCAGCTTAGTCACGGGTCCTGGGTACGAGCAGTACTTC CASSLVTGPGYEQYF
. TRBJ2-7 TRBD2 TRBV9 TGTGCCAGCAGCGAAACAGCGGGGGGTCTGTACGAGCAGTACTTC CASSETAGGLYEQYF
. TRBJ2-4 . TRBV27 TGTGCCAGCAGTTTTAATGGGGATCGGAACATTCAGTACTTC CASSFNGDRNIQYF
once TRBJ2-1 . TRBV7-2 TGTGCCAGCAGCTCCGGGACTTCCAGGGGCAATGAGCAGTTCTTC CASSSGTSRGNEQFF
once TRBJ1-2 . TRBV6-5 TGTGCCAGCAGGGACATTAACTATGGCTACACCTTC CASRDINYGYTF
once TRBJ2-5 TRBD1 TRBV5-1 TGCGCCAGCAGCTTGGAGGGGGCGCCCCAAGAGACCCAGTACTTC CASSLEGAPQETQYF
. TRBJ2-6 TRBD1 TRBV5-1 TGCGCCAGCACCGGGACAGGGTATTTTGGGGCCAACGTCCTGACTTTC CASTGTGYFGANVLTF
. TRBJ2-7 TRBD1 TRBV7-9 TGTGCCAGCAGCTCCCCCGGACAGGGTTTCTACGAGCAGTACTTC CASSSPGQGFYEQYF
. TRBJ2-1 . TRBV30 TGTGCCTGGATCCCAGGGCCGGGGAATGAGCAGTTCTTC CAWIPGPGNEQFF
. TRBJ2-7 . TRBV2 TGTGCCAGCAGCTCGGACGGGAGCGGCGAGCAGTACTTC CASSSDGSGEQYF
once TRBJ1-5 . TRBV19 TGTGCCAGTAGCTCACAGGGTTCTAGCAATCAGCCCCAGCATTTT CASSSQGSSNQPQHF
. TRBJ2-7 . TRBV5-6 TGTGCCAGCAGCTTTTTGACAGAGGACCCCTACGAGCAGTACTTC CASSFLTEDPYEQYF
. TRBJ2-1 TRBD2 TRBV27 TGTGCCAGCAGTTTACCGGGACTAGCGGGAGGGATGAGCTCCTACAATGAGCAGTTCTTC CASSLPGLAGGMSSYNEQFF
. TRBJ1-3 TRBD1 TRBV10-3 TGTGCCACCACACAGGGGTTCTCTGGAAACACCATATATTTT CATTQGFSGNTIYF
. TRBJ2-2 TRBD2 TRBV28 TGTGCCAGCAGACCGACTAGCGGGAACACCGGGGAGCTGTTTTTT CASRPTSGNTGELFF
once TRBJ2-7 . TRBV18 TGTGCCAGCTCACCACCGGCAGGCACGCAGCAGTACTTC CASSPPAGTQQYF
. TRBJ2-3 TRBD2 TRBV7-3 TGTGCCAGCACCCGTAACGGGGGGGTTAACACAGATACGCAGTATTTT CASTRNGGVNTDTQYF
. TRBJ2-7 TRBD1 TRBV9 TGTGCCAGCAGCCCCATCACAGGGGCCCTCGGCGAGCAGTACTTC CASSPITGALGEQYF
. TRBJ1-2 TRBD1 TRBV28 TGTGCCAGCAGTCCGTCTCTAGACAGGGGATTATGGAACACCTTC CASSPSLDRGLWNTF
. TRBJ1-6 . TRBV7-1 TGTGCCAGCAGCTTAAGTCTGCACAATTCACCCCTCCACTTT CASSLSLHNSPLHF